This T cell receptor beta chain was sequenced in a study of blood T cell repertoires in COVID-19. Study details: Specimens from acute and convalescent COVID-19 originated in the United States, Italy and Spain.

Looked up from germline, CDR1 is SGHDT and CDR2 is YYEEEE. J lost 5 bases, V lost 0 bases, and 11 bases had no gene match. This CDR3 spans 17 amino acids. Methods used by the authors: Reference gene primer amplification yielded estimated nucleated cell counts. This table comes from immunoSEQ multiplex PCR, and its TCRdb copy is limited to in-frame clones, with some not included. The V and J calls and clone size come from that table; D and trimming were worked out from the DNA. Here the sample spans tens of thousands of clones, around 82% being singletons. This receptor was obtained from an older man with acute or convalescent COVID-19. The specimen was peripheral blood. The rearrangement joins TRBV5-6 to TRBJ2-7; 10 bases line up with TRBD2. This chain's CDR3 is CASSLALAGVSSDEQYF. The CDR3 DNA reads TGTGCCAGCAGCTTGGCTCTAGCGGGAGTGTCTTCGGACGAGCAGTACTTC.